Reported below is one T cell receptor beta chain. The sample belongs to a study of shared clonotypes between healthy human individuals. Trimming removed 0 bases at V and 1 base at J, with 11 bases between. Germline CDR1 KGHSH, CDR2 LQKENI. This CDR3 is 16 amino acids long. The assay was immunoSEQ multiplex PCR, and TCRdb's table has in-frame clones only and misses some. The sample lists 2 million to 2.5 million clones, 85% to 95% seen once, with 0.39% in the top ten. This chain links TRBV18 with TRBJ2-3; D perhaps matches TRBD1 (6 bases). The source of this sequence is a man between 18 and 29 years old in good health. Some clones in this sample may be carry-over from other donors' samples. Sample: naive CD4+ T cells from PBMCs. As to subset: CD45RA+ positively selected. The DNA of the CDR3 is TGTGCCAGCTCACCACCAATAGGGGGTGGCACAGATACGCAGTATTTT. Protein sequence: CASSPPIGGGTDTQYF.